This is a list of T cell receptor beta chains from one sample in a study of blood T cell repertoires in COVID-19. Here immunoSEQ multiplex PCR was the method, and the copy in TCRdb shows in-frame clones only, minus some. This table has about 280,000 clones, 65% to 90% appearing once. The sample taken for sequencing was peripheral blood. These receptors all come from a man in his fifties or sixties with active or convalescent COVID-19. Each CDR3 is given with its conserved first and last residue. The D gene is left open where the match is weak. The size field is filled for only some rows; it gives once, few, many or a size class.

-,TRBJ2-3,TRBD2,TRBV14,14,TGTGCCAGCAGCCAAGGCGGGAGCTCAGATACGCAGTATTTT,CASSQGGSSDTQYF
-,TRBJ2-7,-,TRBV5-1,15,TGCGCCAGCAGCCCGGGGGACCCTCTAAAGAGGGAGCAGTACTTC,CASSPGDPLKREQYF
-,TRBJ1-3,TRBD1,TRBV28,16,TGTGCCAGCAGATTAAACGACAGGGGCTTAGGAAACACCATATATTTT,CASRLNDRGLGNTIYF
-,TRBJ2-4,TRBD2,TRBV28,14,TGTGCCAGCAGTTCGCAGCGGGGGAAAAACATTCAGTACTTC,CASSSQRGKNIQYF
-,TRBJ2-7,-,TRBV29-1,13,TGCAGCGTTCTGGGCGCAGGCCCCTACGAGCAGTACTTC,CSVLGAGPYEQYF
-,TRBJ2-6,-,TRBV2,15,TGTGCCAGCAGGATTGGGCCAACTGGGGCCAACGTCCTGACTTTC,CASRIGPTGANVLTF
once,TRBJ1-6,TRBD1,TRBV5-4,15,TGTGCCAGCAGCCCGACGGGACAGGGGATTTCACCCCTCCACTTT,CASSPTGQGISPLHF
-,TRBJ2-5,TRBD2,TRBV10-3,16,TGTGCCATCAGTGACGGGACTAGCGGGAGTAAAGAGACCCAGTACTTC,CAISDGTSGSKETQYF
few,TRBJ1-3,-,TRBV5-1,14,TGCGCCAGCAGCTTGGACAGCTCTGGAAACACCATATATTTT,CASSLDSSGNTIYF
-,TRBJ2-7,TRBD2,TRBV5-4,15,TGTGCCAGCAGCTTGAAGAGCGGGAGCTCCTACGAGCAGTACTTC,CASSLKSGSSYEQYF
once,TRBJ2-7,-,TRBV27,17,TGTGCCAGCAGTCCTATGATAGGGGGGGTTATTAGCTACGAGCAGTACTTC,CASSPMIGGVISYEQYF
-,TRBJ2-1,-,TRBV7-8,16,TGTGCCAGCAGCGGTTACAGGGTTGGGTCCTACAATGAGCAGTTCTTC,CASSGYRVGSYNEQFF
-,TRBJ2-1,TRBD2,TRBV7-6,15,TGTGCCAGCAGCTCCCGACTAGCGGACCACAATGAGCAGTTCTTC,CASSSRLADHNEQFF
once,TRBJ2-3,TRBD2,TRBV2,14,TGTGCCAGCATGGGGACTAGCGGCACAGATACGCAGTATTTT,CASMGTSGTDTQYF
-,TRBJ1-6,-,TRBV4-2,18,TGTGCCAGCAGCCAAGATCTAGTATTAGGGGGCTATAATTCACCCCTCCACTTT,CASSQDLVLGGYNSPLHF
-,TRBJ2-7,TRBD1,TRBV18,14,TGTGCCAGCTCACCGACAGGGGTAGGCTACGAGCAGTACTTC,CASSPTGVGYEQYF
-,TRBJ1-6,-,TRBV25-1,13,TGTGCCAGCCGCGGACAGACGGGATCACCCCTCCACTTT,CASRGQTGSPLHF
once,TRBJ2-5,-,TRBV30,11,TGTGCCTGGAGGAGCCAAGAGACCCAGTACTTC,CAWRSQETQYF
once,TRBJ1-4,-,TRBV12-3/TRBV12-4,12,TGTGCCAGCAGTTATTCGGGGGGGATACTGTTTTTT,CASSYSGGILFF
-,TRBJ1-2,-,TRBV6-2/TRBV6-3,12,TGTGCCAGCAGTATCCAGGGGTATGGCTACACCTTC,CASSIQGYGYTF